One and the same sample provided the 20 T cell receptor beta chains below, sequenced in a study of T-cell memory formation after mild COVID-19. TCRdb used MiXCR to reprocess the 5' RACE reads, holding one entry per CDR3 protein. Among roughly 190,000 distinct CDR3 sequences listed, roughly a tenth were seen once. The sample was PBMCs or a T cell subset sorted from them (not recorded which). The receptors were gathered from a young man who had mild COVID-19 (a few samples of this study predate the infection). Cell type and time point are not known.

This clonotype was observed a handful of times. V usage is TRBV20-1 and J usage is TRBJ2-5, with a tentative D call TRBD1 (5 bases). Germline loops: CDR1 DFQATT, CDR2 SNEGSKA (reference sequence). The CDR3 sequence is 14 residues long. V lost 0 bases to trimming and J lost 4 bases, with 12 bases between them. CDR3 sequence: CSAREARAGETQYF. CDR3 DNA sequence: TGCAGTGCTAGAGAGGCCAGGGCTGGAGAGACCCAGTACTTC.

This clonotype showed up many times. J is TRBJ1-1 and V is TRBV7-3; 7 bases are a match to TRBD1. This CDR3 has 15 residues. V gave up 5 bases and J gave up 0 bases; unmatched junction bases: 6. Germline V CDR1 and CDR2: SGHTA, FQGTGA. The CDR3 DNA is TGTGCCAGCAGCCCGGTAGGGGGCATGAACACTGAAGCTTTCTTT. Translation gives CASSPVGGMNTEAFF.

Many counts were recorded for this clonotype. The J gene is TRBJ2-5, the V gene TRBV7-6; weak D call: TRBD1 (7 bases). This CDR3 contains 13 residues. Germline lookup yields CDR1 SGHVS and CDR2 FNYEAQ. Trimming shortened V by 7 bases and J by 2 bases, and 11 bases separated the two germline ends. The CDR3 region is CASTQGGQETQYF. CDR3 nucleotide sequence: TGTGCCAGCACCCAGGGGGGACAAGAGACCCAGTACTTC.

The table lists this clonotype with many counts. The chain couples TRBV6-2 or TRBV6-3 to TRBJ1-1, with 9 bases matching TRBD1. Germline values: CDR1 MNHEY, CDR2 SVGEGT. The length of the CDR3 is 15 residues. After removal of 2 bases from V and 3 bases from J, the junction contained 4 bases not matched to a gene. Here the CDR3 reads CASSYLTGGYTEAFF. For the CDR3, the DNA is TGTGCCAGCAGTTACCTGACAGGGGGGTACACTGAAGCTTTCTTT.

This clonotype appeared many times. V gene TRBV20-1 combines with J gene TRBJ2-7; 8 bases align to TRBD2. CDR1 DFQATT and CDR2 SNEGSKA come from the germline V gene (reference sequence). The CDR3 consists of 15 residues. Unmatched junction bases numbered 11, after V lost 6 bases and J lost 1 base. For the CDR3, the DNA is TGCAGTGCGCCCGATGCAGGCGGGGGGTCCTACGAGCAGTACGTC. It is translated as CSAPDAGGGSYEQYV.

This chain joins TRBV29-1 and TRBJ1-4; perhaps TRBD1 as D (6 bases). In germline, CDR1 is SQVTM, CDR2 ANQGSEA. Deletions cut 1 base from V and 11 bases from J, with 14 bases between. The CDR3 totals 13 residues. CDR3 in DNA: TGCAGCGTTGAAGGGGGGGCGAGTGGGAAACTGTTTTTT. It codes for CSVEGGASGKLFF.

V usage is TRBV7-8 and J usage is TRBJ1-2, with D maybe TRBD1 (6 bases). The CDR3 length is 13 residues. Germline CDR1 SGHVS, CDR2 FQNEAQ. Between the trimmed V and J ends, which lost 3 bases and 2 bases, there was a span of 7 bases. CDR3 residues: CASSFGTNYGYTF. CDR3 nucleotides: TGTGCCAGCAGCTTCGGGACAAACTATGGCTACACCTTC.

This chain uses TRBV7-3 with TRBJ1-1, with D perhaps TRBD1 (5 bases). Germline CDR1 is SGHTA and CDR2 is FQGTGA. CDR3 length: 15 amino acids. V lost 5 bases to trimming and J lost 1 base, with 14 bases between them. This CDR3 reads CASSAQGEGNTEAFF. CDR3 nucleotides: TGTGCCAGCAGCGCCCAGGGTGAAGGGAACACTGAAGCTTTCTTT.

This clonotype was found a few times. This rearrangement joins TRBV10-2 to TRBJ2-2, with D hard to call. The CDR3 totals 14 residues. Looked up from germline, CDR1 is WSHSY and CDR2 is SAAADI. The V gene lost 4 bases and the J gene lost 6 bases, with 12 bases spanning the gap. As DNA, the CDR3 is TGCGCCAGCAGTGTCGCCCGACACGCCGGGGAGCTGTTTTTT. Protein product: CASSVARHAGELFF.

CDR3: CASSPGVQKHNSPLHF. Written as DNA, the CDR3 is TGCGCCAGCAGCCCCGGGGTCCAGAAGCATAATTCACCCCTCCACTTT. V gene TRBV4-1 combines with J gene TRBJ1-6; unclear D gene. The CDR3 sequence is 16 residues long. The germline V and J ends were trimmed by 4 bases and 5 bases, with 15 bases remaining between them. Germline CDR1 MGHRA, CDR2 YSYEKL.

This clonotype was counted between two and nine times. CDR3 DNA: TGCGCCAGCAGCCAAGCCCGGACAGGACAAGAGACCCAGTACTTC. Protein product: CASSQARTGQETQYF. The chain combines TRBV4-3 with TRBJ2-5; 7 bases line up with TRBD1. CDR1 is LGHNA, CDR2 YSLEER, per germline. The CDR3 has 15 residues. Unmatched junction bases numbered 4, after V lost 1 base and J lost 2 bases.

The sample holds many counts of this clonotype. The rearrangement links TRBV5-1 to TRBJ1-2; unclear D gene. Germline V gene data show CDR1 as SGHRS and CDR2 as YFSETQ. The CDR3 is made up of 16 amino acids. V shed 4 bases and J shed 8 bases, with 24 bases lying between them. This CDR3 is CASSPGPSGAPRGYTF. CDR3 sequence (DNA): TGCGCCAGCAGCCCTGGCCCATCGGGCGCCCCGCGGGGCTACACCTTC.

This rearrangement joins TRBV4-2 to TRBJ1-2; the match to TRBD1 covers 9 bases. Germline assignment: CDR1 LGHNA and CDR2 YNFKEQ. CDR3 length: 13 residues. The ends lost 4 bases at V and 6 bases at J; junction bases unmatched: 3. CDR3 residues: CASSRGDRDGYTF. CDR3 bases: TGTGCCAGCAGCCGGGGGGACAGGGATGGCTACACCTTC.

CDR3 coding DNA: TGTGCCAGCAGCCTACATATGAACACTGAAGCTTTCTTT. The encoded protein is CASSLHMNTEAFF. This chain uses TRBV7-8 with TRBJ1-1; D ambiguous. Trimming removed 5 bases from V and 0 bases from J, with 7 bases in between. Germline V gives CDR1 SGHVS, CDR2 FQNEAQ. CDR3 length: 13 amino acids.

This sequence joins TRBV5-1 and TRBJ2-5, with D perhaps matching TRBD1 (6 bases). V lost 4 bases and J 5 bases, leaving 15 bases between the germline ends. CDR3 length equals 14 residues. Per the germline V gene, CDR1 is SGHRS and CDR2 is YFSETQ. This CDR3 is CASSHGTIGETQYF. Here the CDR3 DNA reads TGCGCCAGCAGCCACGGGACAATCGGGGAGACCCAGTACTTC.

This clonotype was counted between two and nine times. The chain is built from TRBV6-6 and TRBJ1-4; 7 bases match TRBD1. Per germline, CDR1 MNHNY and CDR2 SVGAGI (reference sequence). With V trimmed by 1 base and J by 5 bases, 10 bases remained unmatched. The CDR3 length is 17 residues. CDR3 region: CASSYYGPRQGNEKLFF. The DNA of the CDR3 is TGTGCCAGCAGTTACTATGGTCCGAGACAGGGAAATGAAAAACTGTTTTTT.

In DNA, the CDR3 is TGTGCCAGCAGCTCGCGGGAATACACCTTC. It is translated as CASSSREYTF. This chain connects TRBV7-9 to TRBJ1-2; D is ambiguous. The V gene lost 4 bases and the J gene lost 11 bases, with 8 bases spanning the gap. The germline V gene encodes CDR1 SEHNR and CDR2 FQNEAQ (reference sequence). The CDR3 is 10 amino acids.

The rearrangement links TRBV5-6 to TRBJ1-2; no firm D call. Germline V gene lookup returns CDR1 SGHDT and CDR2 YYEEEE. The CDR3 has 14 residues. V lost 1 base and J 2 bases, leaving 9 bases between the germline ends. The CDR3 protein is CASSLRSENYGYTF. The CDR3 DNA is TGTGCCAGCAGCTTGAGGTCGGAGAACTATGGCTACACCTTC.

This rearrangement joins TRBV6-6 to TRBJ2-7, with D maybe TRBD1 (5 bases). The CDR3 length is 13 residues. The germline V gene encodes CDR1 MNHNY and CDR2 SVGAGI (reference sequence). Trimming cost V 7 bases and J 2 bases, with 12 bases left between them. CDR3 in amino acids: CASMGQRPYEQYV. CDR3 sequence (DNA): TGTGCCAGCATGGGGCAGAGACCCTACGAGCAGTACGTC.

The chain is built from TRBV29-1 and TRBJ2-3; 10 bases are shared with TRBD1. Losses at the gene ends were 7 bases for V and 2 bases for J; bases not matched to a gene: 24. This CDR3 spans 20 amino acids. Germline CDR1 and CDR2: SQVTM and ANQGSEA. The CDR3 sequence: CSASWTGGQPIGIFTDTQYF. The CDR3 bases are TGCAGCGCCTCTTGGACAGGGGGGCAACCTATTGGGATTTTCACAGATACGCAGTATTTT.